These 31 T cell receptor beta chains came from one sample sequenced in a study of T cells expressing NK-cell markers. After re-calling the 5' RACE reads, TCRdb lists one entry per CDR3 protein, DNA absent. Listed are 300,000 to 450,000 distinct CDR3 sequences; 5.2% falls within the top ten. The sample comprised blood T cells: a sorted CD56 or NKG2C T cell subset, CD4+ or CD8+ T cells, or bulk PBMC T cells (not recorded which). The receptors come from a man aged 18 to 69 in good health.

The J gene is TRBJ2-7, the V gene TRBV20-1; TCRdb's assignment of TRBD2 cannot be checked, as there is no DNA. The CDR3 contains 15 residues. Germline values: CDR1 DFQATT, CDR2 SNEGSKA (reference sequence). CDR3 sequence reads: CSAREAVAGVREQYF.

The chain uses TRBV15 and TRBJ2-2; the TCRdb D gene call, TRBD2, has no DNA to confirm it. Germline CDR1 LNHNV, CDR2 YYDKDF (reference sequence). The CDR3 sequence is 17 residues long. CDR3 in amino acids: CATSSRRERGDTGELFF.

The chain recombines TRBV9 with TRBJ2-5. Germline-derived CDR1 and CDR2 are SGDLS and YYNGEE. The CDR3 runs to 13 residues. The CDR3: CASSVETLGTQYF.

V gene TRBV5-1 combines with J gene TRBJ1-1. From germline, CDR1 is SGHRS and CDR2 YFSETQ. CDR3 length: 14 amino acids. CDR3 protein: CASSLVLGGAEAFF. Combining the CDR3 with reference TRBV5-1 and TRBJ1-1 gives the whole variable domain KAGVTQTPRYLIKTRGQQVTLSCSPISGHRSVSWYQQTPGQGLQFLFEYFSETQRNKGNFPGRFSGRQFSNSRSEMNVSTLELGDSALYLCASSLVLGGAEAFFGQGTRLTVV.

The chain uses TRBV14 and TRBJ1-2. This CDR3 is 15 amino acids long. From germline, CDR1 is SGHDN and CDR2 FVKESK. CDR3 loop: CASSQVAGRFYGYTF.

The genes are TRBV7-6 and TRBJ2-5; the D call of TRBD1 rests on TCRdb alone, since no DNA is present to check it. The CDR3 length is 17 residues. The germline CDR1 and CDR2 sequences are SGHVS and FNYEAQ. The CDR3 here is CASSSLWPGSARETQYF.

The V gene is TRBV5-1, the J gene TRBJ2-7. Germline CDR1 reads SGHRS; CDR2 reads YFSETQ. CDR3 size: 16 residues. This CDR3 reads CASSLTGFTYSYEQYF. Filled out from reference TRBV5-1 and TRBJ2-7, the complete variable domain reads KAGVTQTPRYLIKTRGQQVTLSCSPISGHRSVSWYQQTPGQGLQFLFEYFSETQRNKGNFPGRFSGRQFSNSRSEMNVSTLELGDSALYLCASSLTGFTYSYEQYFGPGTRLTVT.

The CDR3 loop reads CASSPKDGTRYDYEQYF. This chain uses TRBV28 with TRBJ2-7; TCRdb selects TRBD1, and the lack of DNA leaves this call unchecked. This CDR3 has 17 amino acids. CDR1 and CDR2 (germline): MDHEN, SYDVKM.

The chain employs TRBV18 and TRBJ2-2. The germline V gene encodes CDR1 KGHSH and CDR2 LQKENI. The CDR3 sequence is 13 residues long. The CDR3 reads CASSSQDTGELFF.

CDR3 protein: CASRQRGEPNTEAFF. J is TRBJ1-1 and V is TRBV28. CDR3 size: 15 residues. Looked up from germline, CDR1 is MDHEN and CDR2 is SYDVKM.

The chain is built from TRBV20-1 and TRBJ2-5; the TCRdb D gene call, TRBD2, has no DNA to confirm it. The CDR3 runs to 16 residues. Germline V lookup: CDR1 DFQATT, CDR2 SNEGSKA (reference sequence). The CDR3 region is CSALWASGGTQETQYF.

The J gene is TRBJ2-4, the V gene TRBV27; TCRdb calls TRBD2, which cannot be checked without DNA. Germline lookup yields CDR1 MNHEY and CDR2 SMNVEV (reference sequence). The CDR3 extends over 19 amino acids. The CDR3 reads CASSLVPSRLERSKNIQYF.

V is TRBV27 and J is TRBJ1-2. The CDR3 has 14 amino acids. CDR1 MNHEY and CDR2 SMNVEV come from the germline V gene (reference sequence). The CDR3 loop reads CASSLSATVYGYTF.

The chain links TRBV7-9 to TRBJ1-1; lacking DNA, the TRBD1 call made by TCRdb goes unchecked. Germline CDR1 reads SEHNR; CDR2 reads FQNEAQ (reference sequence). This CDR3 spans 14 amino acids. The CDR3: CASSPGGWNTEAFF. The complete variable domain, with remaining parts taken from reference TRBV7-9 and TRBJ1-1, reads DTGVSQNPRHKITKRGQNVTFRCDPISEHNRLYWYRQTLGQGPEFLTYFQNEAQLEKSRLLSDRFSAERPKGSFSTLEIQRTEQGDSAMYLCASSPGGWNTEAFFGQGTRLTVV.

V usage is TRBV7-3 and J usage is TRBJ2-1; as DNA is missing, the TRBD2 call by TCRdb cannot be tested. CDR3 length: 17 residues. Looked up from germline, CDR1 is SGHTA and CDR2 is FQGTGA. CDR3 region: CASSLISLAGGPNEQFF.

The chain links TRBV20-1 to TRBJ1-2; the TRBD1 assignment by TCRdb is unverifiable without DNA. The V gene's germline CDR1 is DFQATT and CDR2 SNEGSKA (reference sequence). There are 13 residues in the CDR3. CDR3 residues: CSARVGVGNGYTF.

The V and J genes are TRBV7-2 and TRBJ2-3; the D call of TRBD2 rests on TCRdb alone, since no DNA is present to check it. Germline values: CDR1 SGHTA, CDR2 FQGNSA. CDR3 length: 16 amino acids. The CDR3 protein is CASSPGLAGVRDTQYF.

This chain joins TRBV12-3 or TRBV12-4 and TRBJ1-1; TCRdb picks TRBD1, but there is no DNA to check that call. The CDR3 is made up of 15 amino acids. Here the CDR3 reads CASSPPGQWDTEAFF.

The V and J genes are TRBV6-2 or TRBV6-3 and TRBJ1-6; without DNA, the TCRdb call of TRBD1 cannot be checked. Looked up from germline, CDR1 is MNHEY and CDR2 is SVGEGT. The CDR3 contains 16 residues. The CDR3: CASSEMGQPPNSPLHF.

The CDR3 sequence: CASSSQGNEQFF. J is TRBJ2-1 and V is TRBV9; TCRdb calls TRBD1, which cannot be checked without DNA. CDR1 is SGDLS, CDR2 YYNGEE, per germline. The CDR3 loop spans 12 amino acids.

This chain uses TRBV5-1 with TRBJ2-1; the TRBD1 assignment by TCRdb is unverifiable without DNA. Germline assignment: CDR1 SGHRS and CDR2 YFSETQ. This CDR3 region has 16 residues. The chain's CDR3 is CASSLAGQGSLGEQFF.

The chain has TRBV6-1 and TRBJ1-6; TCRdb outputs TRBD1, but without DNA this stays unchecked. Germline values: CDR1 MNHNS, CDR2 SASEGT. This CDR3 region has 15 residues. The CDR3 loop reads CASSRDRGFGSPLHF.

The rearrangement joins TRBV18 to TRBJ1-5; lacking DNA, the TRBD1 call made by TCRdb goes unchecked. The CDR3 length is 16 residues. Germline V gene sequence: CDR1 KGHSH, CDR2 LQKENI. This CDR3 reads CASSRSQGTGNQPQHF.

The CDR3 region is CASSFTAGGPQFF. This chain uses TRBV7-2 with TRBJ2-1; checking the TCRdb D call of TRBD2 is not possible without DNA. This CDR3 has 13 amino acids. CDR1 and CDR2 from the germline V gene are SGHTA and FQGNSA.

CDR3 region: CASSGGTKMGVDYGYTF. The chain links TRBV5-1 to TRBJ1-2; TCRdb designates TRBD1, a call that cannot be tested without DNA. Germline-derived CDR1 and CDR2 are SGHRS and YFSETQ. The CDR3 runs to 17 residues.

This chain joins TRBV11-2 and TRBJ1-1; TCRdb calls TRBD1, which cannot be checked without DNA. CDR1 is SGHAT, CDR2 FQNNGV, per germline. The CDR3 consists of 18 residues. The CDR3 sequence: CASSPIHGTGAPNTEAFF.

The chain carries TRBV6-2 or TRBV6-3 and TRBJ1-6; TCRdb gives TRBD1 as the D gene, but with no DNA this cannot be confirmed. This CDR3 is built from 15 residues. CDR1 is MNHEY and CDR2 is SVGEGT in the germline V gene. The CDR3 sequence: CASSTRDRRNSPLHF.

The chain is built from TRBV7-7 and TRBJ2-2; absent DNA, TCRdb's TRBD1 call cannot be checked. This CDR3 contains 16 residues. CDR1 and CDR2 from the germline V gene are SSHAT and FNYEAQ (reference sequence). The CDR3 reads CASSATGGANTGELFF.

The chain joins TRBV27 to TRBJ2-1; as DNA is missing, the TRBD1 call by TCRdb cannot be tested. Per germline, CDR1 MNHEY and CDR2 SMNVEV (reference sequence). The CDR3 extends over 14 amino acids. CDR3 in amino acids: CASSLSKQGHEQFF.

V and J are TRBV12-3 or TRBV12-4 and TRBJ2-7; the TRBD1 assignment by TCRdb is unverifiable without DNA. The CDR3 has 14 amino acids. CDR3 protein: CASSSWPRAYEQYF.

The genes are TRBV4-2 and TRBJ2-3; the D call from TCRdb, TRBD1, cannot be confirmed without DNA. Germline CDR1 reads LGHNA; CDR2 reads YNFKEQ. The CDR3 is made up of 14 amino acids. Here the CDR3 reads CASSQADWPGTQYF.